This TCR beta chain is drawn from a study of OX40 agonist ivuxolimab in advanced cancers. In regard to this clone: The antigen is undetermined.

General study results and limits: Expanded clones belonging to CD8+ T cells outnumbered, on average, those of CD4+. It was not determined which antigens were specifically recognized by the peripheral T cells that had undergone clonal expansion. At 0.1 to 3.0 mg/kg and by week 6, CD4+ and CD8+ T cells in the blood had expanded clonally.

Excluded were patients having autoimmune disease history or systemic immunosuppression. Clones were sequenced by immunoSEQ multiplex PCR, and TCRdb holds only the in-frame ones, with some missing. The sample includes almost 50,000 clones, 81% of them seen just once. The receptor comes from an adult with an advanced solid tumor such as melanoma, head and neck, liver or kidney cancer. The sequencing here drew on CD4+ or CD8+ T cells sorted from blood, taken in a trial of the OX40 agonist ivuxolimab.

CDR3 protein: CASSLLAGEYEQFF. The CDR3 bases are TGTGCCAGCAGTTTATTAGCGGGAGAGTATGAGCAGTTCTTC. This chain joins TRBV7-2 and TRBJ2-1, with TRBD2 identical over 9 bases. Germline V gene data show CDR1 as SGHTA and CDR2 as FQGNSA. The J segment lost 8 bases and the V segment lost 6 bases, leaving 8 bases of the junction unmatched. The CDR3 totals 14 residues.